Here is one TCR beta chain with its context. Original processing methods: Estimated nucleated cell counts came from reference gene primer amplification. The table came from immunoSEQ multiplex PCR; TCRdb's copy has only in-frame clones and leaves some out. The DNA was the basis for D and trimming; V, J and clone size are from that table. The sample has roughly 120,000 clones; 70% to 90% are singletons. The data originate from a study of blood T cell repertoires in COVID-19. Overall study: COVID-19 samples, acute and convalescent, were from the United States, Italy and Spain.

Unmatched junction bases numbered 10, after V lost 6 bases and J lost 4 bases. Germline V gene lookup returns CDR1 MNHNS and CDR2 SASEGT. The CDR3 is 15 residues long. The sequenced sample was peripheral blood. The sequence derives from a man aged 35 to 55 with acute or convalescent COVID-19. J is TRBJ2-5 and V is TRBV6-1, with TRBD1 matching 8 bases. The CDR3 nucleotides are TGTGCCAGCAGACACAGGGGGGCGGACGGAGAGACCCAGTACTTC. It translates to CASRHRGADGETQYF.